The 21 T cell receptor beta chains below all came from one sample that was sequenced in a study of OX40 agonist ivuxolimab in advanced cancers. Sequencing was performed with immunoSEQ multiplex PCR; in TCRdb, only in-frame clones are kept and a portion is missing. The table shows approximately 21,000 clones, with over 75% occurring only once. Sequenced here: CD4+ or CD8+ T cells sorted from blood, sampled in a trial of the OX40 agonist ivuxolimab. All receptors come from an adult with an advanced solid tumor such as melanoma, head and neck, liver or kidney cancer.

By proportion, this clone is medium-sized. The chain has TRBV2 and TRBJ1-3; D remains ambiguous. Per the germline V gene, CDR1 is SNHLY and CDR2 is FYNNEI. V lost 9 bases and J 1 base, leaving 10 bases between the germline ends. The CDR3 is 13 residues long. CDR3: CASFFGSGNTIYF. CDR3 nucleotides: TGTGCCAGTTTTTTTGGATCTGGAAACACCATATATTTT. Full variable domain (rest looked up from reference TRBV2 and TRBJ1-3): EPEVTQTPSHQVTQMGQEVILRCVPISNHLYFYWYRQILGQKVEFLVSFYNNEISEKSEIFDDQFSVERPDGSNFTLKIRSTKLEDSAMYFCASFFGSGNTIYFGEGSWLTVV.

This chain uses TRBV6-7 with TRBJ2-3; D unresolved. TRBV6-7 is flagged as an ORF with uncertain function. The CDR3 has 16 residues. V dropped 2 bases and J dropped 1 base, with 13 bases sitting between them. CDR3 coding DNA: TGTGCCAGCAGTTACCCCGGCCCTCGGGGCACAGATACGCAGTATTTT. This codes for CASSYPGPRGTDTQYF.

J is TRBJ2-7 and V is TRBV5-4; D is perhaps TRBD2 (5 bases). There are 14 residues in the CDR3. CDR1 is SGHNT, CDR2 YYREEE, per germline (reference sequence). Trimming left V 4 bases short and J 2 bases short, with 13 bases between. CDR3 region: CASSGEQAAYEQYF. The CDR3 bases are TGTGCCAGCAGCGGGGAGCAGGCAGCCTACGAGCAGTACTTC.

The V and J genes are TRBV7-8 and TRBJ2-2; TRBD2 matches 8 bases. The germline V gene encodes CDR1 SGHVS and CDR2 FQNEAQ. The CDR3 consists of 15 residues. Trimming removed 5 bases from V and 6 bases from J; junction bases left unmatched: 8. The CDR3 DNA reads as TGTGCCAGCAGCCGCGGGACTAGGGCCGCCGGGGAGCTGTTTTTT. Translation gives CASSRGTRAAGELFF.

J is TRBJ1-2 and V is TRBV6-6; D unclear. CDR1 is MNHNY and CDR2 is SVGAGI in the germline V gene (reference sequence). V gave up 3 bases and J gave up 4 bases, with 18 bases separating them. This CDR3 contains 16 residues. The DNA for the CDR3 is TGTGCCAGCAGTTATAGTGGGCTAAACAGATCCTATGGCTACACCTTC. This gives the protein CASSYSGLNRSYGYTF.

For this clone: Mismatch with germline at one junction end may stem from a read error. The J gene is TRBJ2-7, the V gene TRBV18; possibly TRBD1 for D (6 bases). From germline, CDR1 is KGHSH and CDR2 LQKENI. This CDR3 spans 13 amino acids. The CDR3: CASSYGDIKRGFF. In nucleotides, the CDR3 is TGTGCCAGCTCGTACGGGGACATTAAAAGGGGTTTCTTC.

The CDR3 here is CASSLGGTTGNTIYF. For the CDR3, the DNA is TGTGCCAGCAGCTTAGGAGGGACCACTGGAAACACCATATATTTT. The V gene is TRBV7-8, the J gene TRBJ1-3; the D gene is possibly TRBD1 (5 bases). Germline loops: CDR1 SGHVS, CDR2 FQNEAQ. This CDR3 has 15 amino acids. V gave up 1 base and J gave up 2 bases, with 9 bases separating them.

The genes are TRBV28 and TRBJ2-1; 9 positions match TRBD2. Germline CDR1 reads MDHEN; CDR2 reads SYDVKM. This CDR3 has 15 amino acids. The J segment lost 6 bases and the V segment lost 1 base, leaving 4 bases of the junction unmatched. CDR3 in DNA: TGTGCCAGCAGTTTATCTAGCGGGATGGTCAATGAGCAGTTCTTC. Amino acid sequence: CASSLSSGMVNEQFF.

The J gene is TRBJ1-3, the V gene TRBV7-2; D gene ambiguous. CDR1 is SGHTA and CDR2 is FQGNSA in the germline V gene. The CDR3 is made up of 15 amino acids. V lost 5 bases to trimming and J lost 0 bases, with 11 bases between them. This chain's CDR3 is CASSPTLSSGNTIYF. CDR3 bases: TGTGCCAGCAGCCCAACCCTTAGCTCTGGAAACACCATATATTTT.

V and J are TRBV11-2 and TRBJ2-1; 11 bases line up with TRBD2. The CDR3 covers 17 residues. V lost 2 bases, J lost 7 bases, and 10 bases stayed unmatched. The germline gives CDR1 SGHAT, CDR2 FQNNGV. The CDR3 coding sequence is TGTGCCAGCAGCTTAATACTTAGCGGGAGGGCCGGTAATGAGCAGTTCTTC. It specifies CASSLILSGRAGNEQFF.

The CDR3 sequence: CASIGTPQKNTGELFF. The CDR3 DNA reads as TGTGCCAGCATCGGGACACCCCAAAAGAACACCGGGGAGCTGTTTTTT. The V gene is TRBV28, the J gene TRBJ2-2; TRBD1 might be the D (6 bases). The V and J ends lost 7 bases and 1 base respectively, with 16 bases between them. This CDR3 region has 16 residues. The germline CDR1 and CDR2 sequences are MDHEN and SYDVKM.

This chain joins TRBV7-8 and TRBJ1-5, with D possibly matching TRBD1 (6 bases). Germline V CDR1 and CDR2: SGHVS, FQNEAQ. Trimming shortened V by 1 base and J by 3 bases, and 10 bases separated the two germline ends. This CDR3 region has 15 residues. DNA for the CDR3: TGTGCCAGCAGCTTAGTACAGGGATTCAATCAGCCCCAGCATTTT. This codes for CASSLVQGFNQPQHF. Full variable domain (missing parts from reference TRBV7-8 and TRBJ1-5): GAGVSQSPRYKVAKRGQDVALRCDPISGHVSLFWYQQALGQGPEFLTYFQNEAQLDKSGLPSDRFFAERPEGSVSTLKIQRTQQEDSAVYLCASSLVQGFNQPQHFGDGTRLSIL.

J is TRBJ2-3 and V is TRBV15; 7 bases align to TRBD1. In germline, CDR1 is LNHNV, CDR2 YYDKDF (reference sequence). The CDR3 has 17 residues. V lost 1 base, J lost 5 bases, and 12 bases stayed unmatched. Here the CDR3 DNA reads TGTGCCACCAGCAGAGTGGGTGGTCAGGGGGTGGGAGATACGCAGTATTTT. Its translation is CATSRVGGQGVGDTQYF.

The gene calls are TRBV15 and TRBJ2-5; D perhaps matches TRBD1 (5 bases). CDR1 and CDR2 from the germline V gene are LNHNV and YYDKDF (reference sequence). V was trimmed by 1 base and J by 2 bases, leaving 11 bases between them. The CDR3 has 15 amino acids. The CDR3 protein is CATSRGGAGQETQYF. CDR3 bases: TGTGCCACCAGCAGAGGTGGGGCAGGGCAAGAGACCCAGTACTTC.

The chain couples TRBV12-5 to TRBJ1-4, with TRBD1 identical over 11 bases. The CDR3 sequence is 14 residues long. With V trimmed by 6 bases and J by 7 bases, 4 bases remained unmatched. The germline V gene encodes CDR1 LGHNT and CDR2 FRNRAP. This CDR3 reads CASGPGTGGEKLFF. The DNA of the CDR3 is TGTGCTAGTGGGCCGGGGACAGGGGGTGAAAAACTGTTTTTT.

The chain combines TRBV28 with TRBJ2-1, with D unclear. The CDR3 covers 16 residues. V was cut by 7 bases and J by 5 bases, with 21 bases left in between. The germline CDR1 and CDR2 sequences are MDHEN and SYDVKM. The CDR3 sequence is CASIKRAFGWNNEQFF. CDR3 DNA sequence: TGTGCCAGCATCAAAAGGGCCTTCGGGTGGAACAATGAGCAGTTCTTC.

J is TRBJ2-5 and V is TRBV6-5; D might be TRBD1 (5 bases). The J call may not be correct, given that the DNA end is closer to TRBJ2-7. The CDR3 totals 14 residues. Germline lookup yields CDR1 MNHEY and CDR2 SVGAGI. In DNA, the CDR3 is TGTGCCAGCAGTTACGGAAAGGGGCCCTACGAGCAGTACTTC. Its translation is CASSYGKGPYEQYF.

The J gene is TRBJ1-1, the V gene TRBV27, with 7 bases fitting TRBD1. CDR1 MNHEY and CDR2 SMNVEV come from the germline V gene (reference sequence). The CDR3 loop spans 15 amino acids. V lost 5 bases and J lost 1; bases outside the gene matches: 7. Here the CDR3 DNA reads TGTGCCAGCAGTGAACAGGGGATGGGGAACACTGAAGCTTTCTTT. Encoded protein: CASSEQGMGNTEAFF.

V gene TRBV4-1 combines with J gene TRBJ1-2; maybe TRBD1 (6 bases). The CDR3 spans 16 residues. Looked up from germline, CDR1 is MGHRA and CDR2 is YSYEKL. V gave up 1 base and J gave up 0 bases, with 12 bases separating them. The CDR3 loop reads CASSQAGTGSNYGYTF. The CDR3, as DNA: TGCGCCAGCAGCCAAGCGGGTACAGGGTCTAACTATGGCTACACCTTC.

The CDR3 loop is CASSPRVGGAKETQYF. In DNA, the CDR3 is TGTGCCAGCAGCCCAAGGGTAGGGGGGGCGAAAGAGACCCAGTACTTC. This rearrangement joins TRBV7-9 to TRBJ2-5, with D possibly being TRBD2 (7 bases). The CDR3 covers 16 residues. Germline assignment: CDR1 SEHNR and CDR2 FQNEAQ (reference sequence). V gave up 5 bases and J gave up 3 bases, with 19 bases separating them.

V gene TRBV5-6 combines with J gene TRBJ2-7, with 7 bases fitting TRBD1. Germline assignment: CDR1 SGHDT and CDR2 YYEEEE. J lost 4 bases, V lost 0 bases, and 4 bases had no gene match. CDR3 size: 14 residues. The CDR3 DNA reads TGTGCCAGCAGCTTGGAGAGGGGGCGGTACGAGCAGTACTTC. Protein sequence: CASSLERGRYEQYF. Full variable domain (remainder filled in from reference TRBV5-6 and TRBJ2-7): DAGVTQSPTHLIKTRGQQVTLRCSPKSGHDTVSWYQQALGQGPQFIFQYYEEEERQRGNFPDRFSGHQFPNYSSELNVNALLLGDSALYLCASSLERGRYEQYFGPGTRLTVT.